The 30 T cell receptor beta chains below come from one sample, sequenced in a study of blood T cell repertoires in COVID-19. Measured with immunoSEQ multiplex PCR; TCRdb has only the in-frame clones, and not every one. The sample holds over 200,000 clones, around 87% seen once. Sequenced input: PBMCs or T cells enriched from blood (not recorded which). The receptors come from a man aged 30 to 39 who had been exposed to COVID-19.

This clone was counted once. The V call is TRBV19, the J call TRBJ2-7; D may be TRBD1 (7 bases). The CDR3 totals 15 residues. The V end was cut by 1 base, the J end by 1 base, with 11 bases between. Germline CDR1 and CDR2: LNHDA and SQIVND (reference sequence). This CDR3 is CASSIAQGGSYEQYF. The CDR3 DNA is TGTGCCAGTAGTATAGCCCAGGGGGGATCCTACGAGCAGTACTTC.

CDR3 coding DNA: TGTGCCAGCAGCGCGGGACAGGGAGACAATCAGCCCCAGCATTTT. It codes for CASSAGQGDNQPQHF. V and J are TRBV2 and TRBJ1-5; 9 bases are shared with TRBD1. Germline CDR1 reads SNHLY; CDR2 reads FYNNEI. The CDR3 totals 15 residues. V was pared by 6 bases and J by 3 bases, with 6 bases of the junction left unmatched.

J is TRBJ1-5 and V is TRBV11-3, with TRBD1 matching 8 bases. V shed 5 bases, J shed 1 base, and the junction held 19 bases outside the gene matches. Germline CDR1 SGHNT, CDR2 YENEEA. The CDR3 loop spans 20 amino acids. CDR3 DNA sequence: TGTGCCAGCAGCCTCAGAATAGATGGGGGGGACAGGACCAGCAATCAGCCCCAGCATTTT. Its translation is CASSLRIDGGDRTSNQPQHF. The variable domain in full, with the rest retrieved from reference TRBV11-3 and TRBJ1-5, is EAGVVQSPRYKIIEKKQPVAFWCNPISGHNTLYWYLQNLGQGPELLIRYENEEAVDDSQLPKDRFSAERLKGVDSTLKIQPAELGDSAVYLCASSLRIDGGDRTSNQPQHFGDGTRLSIL.

V gene TRBV24-1 combines with J gene TRBJ2-2, with TRBD2 as a possible D gene (6 bases). The CDR3 spans 16 residues. The ends were cut back, 5 bases at V and 4 bases at J, with 16 bases in the middle. Per the germline V gene, CDR1 is KGHDR and CDR2 is SFDVKD. The CDR3 spells CATSAPGTRGTGELFF. CDR3 sequence (DNA): TGTGCCACCAGTGCTCCCGGGACGCGGGGCACCGGGGAGCTGTTTTTT.

The chain is built from TRBV7-6 and TRBJ2-6; the match to TRBD1 covers 10 bases. V shed 5 bases, J shed 1 base, and the junction held 5 bases outside the gene matches. CDR3 length: 17 amino acids. Germline V gene lookup returns CDR1 SGHVS and CDR2 FNYEAQ. CDR3: CASSPGTGVSGANVLTF. In DNA form, the CDR3 reads TGTGCCAGCAGCCCCGGGACAGGGGTGTCTGGGGCCAACGTCCTGACTTTC.

The chain uses TRBV19 and TRBJ1-2; TRBD1 might be the D (5 bases). Trimming shortened V by 1 base and J by 8 bases, and 11 bases separated the two germline ends. CDR1 and CDR2 from the germline V gene are LNHDA and SQIVND (reference sequence). There are 13 residues in the CDR3. This CDR3 reads CASSIGQGGGYTF. The DNA of the CDR3 is TGTGCCAGTAGTATAGGGCAGGGAGGCGGCTACACCTTC.

The J gene is TRBJ2-2, the V gene TRBV7-8; the match to TRBD2 covers 11 bases. The germline gives CDR1 SGHVS, CDR2 FQNEAQ. CDR3 length equals 19 residues. With 5 bases clipped from V and 4 bases from J, the junction kept 15 bases outside the gene matches. Written as DNA, the CDR3 is TGTGCCAGCAGCCCCGGGTTGGTAGCGGGGGGGCTTGTCACCGGGGAGCTGTTTTTT. It codes for CASSPGLVAGGLVTGELFF.

The J gene is TRBJ2-3, the V gene TRBV11-2, with D uncertain. Trimming stripped 1 base from V and 2 bases from J, with 10 bases between. Germline V lookup: CDR1 SGHAT, CDR2 FQNNGV. The CDR3 length is 15 residues. CDR3 coding DNA: TGTGCCAGCAGCTTAGTCGCTGTAGTCACAGATACGCAGTATTTT. Translated, it gives CASSLVAVVTDTQYF.

The sample holds one count of this clone. V gene TRBV7-9 combines with J gene TRBJ1-3; weak D call: TRBD1 (5 bases). The CDR3 extends over 15 amino acids. V was clipped by 3 bases and J by 0 bases, with 9 bases between them. Per germline, CDR1 SEHNR and CDR2 FQNEAQ (reference sequence). CDR3 residues: CASSFSRVSGNTIYF. For the CDR3, the DNA is TGTGCCAGCAGCTTCTCCAGGGTCTCTGGAAACACCATATATTTT.

This clone was seen only a few times. The rearrangement joins TRBV7-9 to TRBJ1-6, with 9 bases matching TRBD1. Losses at the gene ends were 2 bases for V and 0 bases for J; bases not matched to a gene: 8. The CDR3 is made up of 19 amino acids. CDR1 SEHNR and CDR2 FQNEAQ come from the germline V gene (reference sequence). CDR3 region: CASSLTRGQGYSYNSPLHF. In nucleotides, the CDR3 is TGTGCCAGCAGCTTAACCCGGGGACAGGGTTACTCCTATAATTCACCCCTCCACTTT.

The J gene is TRBJ1-2, the V gene TRBV11-2; maybe TRBD1 (6 bases). Germline values: CDR1 SGHAT, CDR2 FQNNGV. V was clipped by 4 bases and J by 5 bases, with 11 bases between them. CDR3 length equals 13 residues. The CDR3: CASSSPGVYGYTF. The CDR3 nucleotides read TGTGCCAGCAGCTCACCAGGGGTGTATGGCTACACCTTC.

CDR3 sequence (DNA): TGCGCCAGCAGCCAACTGACAGGGAACAATGAGCAGTTCTTC. Protein: CASSQLTGNNEQFF. The V gene is TRBV5-1, the J gene TRBJ2-1, with TRBD1 identical over 7 bases. The CDR3 loop spans 14 amino acids. Per germline, CDR1 SGHRS and CDR2 YFSETQ. J lost 5 bases, V lost 4 bases, and 6 bases had no gene match.

The chain joins TRBV5-4 to TRBJ2-7; TRBD1 matches at 8 bases. The V gene's germline CDR1 is SGHNT and CDR2 YYREEE (reference sequence). Unmatched junction bases numbered 9, after V lost 0 bases and J lost 10 bases. This CDR3 region has 14 residues. The CDR3 nucleotides are TGTGCCAGCAGCTTGGAGGACAGGGATTGGGGCCAGTACTTC. Protein: CASSLEDRDWGQYF.

This clone was seen only once. This chain links TRBV4-1 with TRBJ1-4, with D hard to call. Germline V gene data show CDR1 as MGHRA and CDR2 as YSYEKL. V lost 1 base to trimming and J lost 2 bases, with 8 bases between them. The CDR3 contains 15 residues. The DNA of the CDR3 is TGCGCCAGCAGCCAAGGAGGAGGCACTAATGAAAAACTGTTTTTT. Translated: CASSQGGGTNEKLFF.

The CDR3 region is CASSQDSKGLTNEQYF. Written as DNA, the CDR3 is TGTGCCAGCAGCCAAGACAGTAAGGGACTAACTAACGAGCAGTACTTC. V and J are TRBV4-2 and TRBJ2-7; 7 bases align to TRBD2. CDR1 is LGHNA, CDR2 YNFKEQ, per germline. With V trimmed by 0 bases and J by 5 bases, 10 bases remained unmatched. This CDR3 region has 16 residues.

The chain recombines TRBV9 with TRBJ2-7; D perhaps matches TRBD1 (6 bases). Trimming stripped 3 bases from V and 8 bases from J, with 18 bases between. The germline V gene has CDR1 SGDLS and CDR2 YYNGEE. This CDR3 comprises 14 residues. CDR3 sequence reads: CASSGRDTDFKQYF. The CDR3 DNA reads as TGTGCCAGCAGCGGCCGGGACACGGACTTCAAGCAGTACTTC.

The V gene is TRBV7-2, the J gene TRBJ1-4; 8 bases are a match to TRBD1. V gave up 5 bases and J gave up 4 bases; unmatched junction bases: 6. Germline CDR1 SGHTA, CDR2 FQGNSA. The CDR3 sequence is 15 residues long. The CDR3 bases are TGTGCCAGCAGCCCAAGGACAGGGTTTAATGAAAAACTGTTTTTT. The encoded protein is CASSPRTGFNEKLFF.

The chain joins TRBV12-5 to TRBJ2-2; 9 bases map to TRBD2. Germline-derived CDR1 and CDR2 are LGHNT and FRNRAP. The CDR3 has 15 residues. The J segment lost 1 base and the V segment lost 4 bases, leaving 1 base of the junction unmatched. The CDR3 spells CASGSSGMNTGELFF. DNA of the CDR3: TGTGCTAGTGGTTCTAGCGGGATGAACACCGGGGAGCTGTTTTTT.

J is TRBJ2-3 and V is TRBV12-5; D is unresolved. This CDR3 contains 13 residues. Trimming shortened V by 7 bases and J by 0 bases, and 8 bases separated the two germline ends. CDR1 is LGHNT and CDR2 is FRNRAP in the germline V gene. The DNA for the CDR3 is TGTGCTAGTGTCTCGAGTAGCACAGATACGCAGTATTTT. Translating gives CASVSSSTDTQYF. The entire variable domain, with the rest obtained from reference TRBV12-5 and TRBJ2-3, is as follows: DARVTQTPRHKVTEMGQEVTMRCQPILGHNTVFWYRQTMMQGLELLAYFRNRAPLDDSGMPKDRFSAEMPDATLATLKIQPSEPRDSAVYFCASVSSSTDTQYFGPGTRLTVL.

This chain joins TRBV27 and TRBJ2-7; possible D gene TRBD2, 5 bases. Germline CDR1 and CDR2: MNHEY and SMNVEV (reference sequence). V was cut by 4 bases and J by 7 bases, with 11 bases left in between. This CDR3 comprises 12 residues. CDR3 DNA sequence: TGTGCCAGCAGTTCGGCAACGGGGGAGCAGTACTTC. Amino acids: CASSSATGEQYF.

The rearrangement links TRBV7-8 to TRBJ2-2; D is perhaps TRBD1 (5 bases). Per germline, CDR1 SGHVS and CDR2 FQNEAQ. V lost 5 bases, J lost 1 base, and 17 bases lay in between. The CDR3 consists of 17 residues. The DNA for the CDR3 is TGTGCCAGCAGCCCCCCGCTTCGTGACAGGAACACCGGGGAGCTGTTTTTT. Its protein is CASSPPLRDRNTGELFF. Full variable domain (rest looked up from reference TRBV7-8 and TRBJ2-2): GAGVSQSPRYKVAKRGQDVALRCDPISGHVSLFWYQQALGQGPEFLTYFQNEAQLDKSGLPSDRFFAERPEGSVSTLKIQRTQQEDSAVYLCASSPPLRDRNTGELFFGEGSRLTVL.

The chain joins TRBV3-1 (or the pseudogene TRBV3-2) to TRBJ1-2; TRBD1 might be the D (6 bases). Between the trimmed V and J ends, which lost 4 bases and 3 bases, there was a span of 12 bases. This CDR3 has 14 amino acids. Germline CDR1 and CDR2: LGHDT and YNNKEL (reference sequence). The CDR3 DNA reads as TGTGCCAGCAGCCCCTGGACAGAGTACTATGGCTACACCTTC. Encoded protein: CASSPWTEYYGYTF.

On this clone itself: Other DNA sequences in this sample translate to the same CDR3. This rearrangement joins TRBV9 to TRBJ1-1, with 8 bases matching TRBD1. Losses at the gene ends were 3 bases for V and 1 base for J; bases not matched to a gene: 2. The germline V gene encodes CDR1 SGDLS and CDR2 YYNGEE. The CDR3 is 14 amino acids. Written as DNA, the CDR3 is TGTGCCAGCAGCGCAGGACAGGGGAACACTGAAGCTTTCTTT. This codes for CASSAGQGNTEAFF.

The rearrangement links TRBV6-2 or TRBV6-3 to TRBJ1-1, with 8 bases fitting TRBD1. After removal of 4 bases from V and 1 base from J, the junction contained 5 bases not matched to a gene. The CDR3 contains 15 residues. The V gene's germline CDR1 is MNHEY and CDR2 SVGEGT. The chain's CDR3 is CASSSPDRGNTEAFF. In DNA, the CDR3 is TGTGCCAGCAGTTCCCCCGACAGGGGGAACACTGAAGCTTTCTTT.

The chain has TRBV18 and TRBJ1-1; TRBD1 might be the D (5 bases). Looked up from germline, CDR1 is KGHSH and CDR2 is LQKENI. Trimming removed 5 bases from V and 4 bases from J, with 14 bases in between. This CDR3 has 14 residues. The CDR3 protein is CASSSTGGTTEAFF. The CDR3 DNA sequence: TGTGCCAGCTCATCGACTGGAGGGACCACTGAAGCTTTCTTT.

The V call is TRBV3-1 (or the pseudogene TRBV3-2), the J call TRBJ1-2; a weak D match, TRBD1 (5 bases). The CDR3 consists of 15 residues. The ends were cut back, 2 bases at V and 1 base at J, with 11 bases in the middle. The germline V gene encodes CDR1 LGHDT and CDR2 YNNKEL (reference sequence). The CDR3 coding sequence is TGTGCCAGCAGCCAACAGGGAGGGTTTAACTATGGCTACACCTTC. Encoded protein: CASSQQGGFNYGYTF.

The chain's CDR3 is CASSPPGQGARNEQFF. The CDR3 DNA sequence: TGTGCCAGCAGCCCACCGGGACAGGGGGCGAGAAATGAGCAGTTCTTC. V gene TRBV5-4 combines with J gene TRBJ2-1; 12 positions agree with TRBD1. J was trimmed by 7 bases and V by 4 bases; bases with no gene match: 9. Germline lookup yields CDR1 SGHNT and CDR2 YYREEE (reference sequence). There are 16 residues in the CDR3.

The J gene is TRBJ1-6, the V gene TRBV15; D remains unclear. V lost 4 bases to trimming and J lost 7 bases, with 14 bases between them. CDR3 length: 15 amino acids. Looked up from germline, CDR1 is LNHNV and CDR2 is YYDKDF (reference sequence). This chain's CDR3 is CATSTNYRGNSPLHF. In DNA form, the CDR3 reads TGTGCCACCAGCACAAATTACCGAGGGAATTCACCCCTCCACTTT.

J is TRBJ2-7 and V is TRBV27, with a tentative D call TRBD1 (6 bases). CDR3 size: 13 residues. Trimming pared 5 bases from V and 7 bases from J, leaving 15 bases between. Germline lookup yields CDR1 MNHEY and CDR2 SMNVEV (reference sequence). The CDR3 nucleotides are TGTGCCAGCAGTCGAATACAGGGCGGGGAGCAGTACTTC. Translation gives CASSRIQGGEQYF.

The chain couples TRBV7-9 to TRBJ1-1, with D possibly matching TRBD1 (5 bases). CDR1 SEHNR and CDR2 FQNEAQ come from the germline V gene (reference sequence). This CDR3 has 12 residues. The V end lost 0 bases, the J end lost 9 bases, and 8 bases lay between the germline ends. The CDR3: CASSLAGGKAFF. CDR3 nucleotide sequence: TGTGCCAGCAGCTTAGCCGGGGGAAAAGCTTTCTTT.